Following are 21 T cell receptor beta chains from one sample sequenced in a study of shared clonotypes between healthy human individuals. Profiled with immunoSEQ multiplex PCR; TCRdb holds only in-frame clones, not every one. The data hold 2 million to 2.5 million clones, with over 90% observed a single time. The specimen was naive CD4+ T cells from PBMCs. Subset described: CD45RA+ positively selected. Every receptor here comes from a man in his late teens or twenties in good health. Some clones in this sample may be carry-over from other donors' samples.

V gene TRBV6-6 combines with J gene TRBJ2-7; TRBD1 matches at 8 bases. This CDR3 is built from 15 residues. The V and J ends lost 6 bases and 4 bases, in that order; junction bases with no gene match: 11. Germline V gene data show CDR1 as MNHNY and CDR2 as SVGAGI (reference sequence). CDR3 in DNA: TGTGCCAGCAGCTTGAACAGGGGGAAGGGGTACGAGCAGTACTTC. Amino acids: CASSLNRGKGYEQYF.

The genes are TRBV7-3 and TRBJ1-1, with D possibly being TRBD1 (5 bases). V shed 1 base and J shed 0 bases, with 12 bases lying between them. From germline, CDR1 is SGHTA and CDR2 FQGTGA. The CDR3 is 16 amino acids. The CDR3 nucleotides are TGTGCCAGCAGCTTAAGCGGGGGAGTCATGAACACTGAAGCTTTCTTT. Residues: CASSLSGGVMNTEAFF.

The chain links TRBV7-9 to TRBJ2-7, with TRBD2 matching 13 bases. With V trimmed by 5 bases and J by 4 bases, 11 bases remained unmatched. Germline V gene lookup returns CDR1 SEHNR and CDR2 FQNEAQ (reference sequence). The CDR3 extends over 17 amino acids. This CDR3 is CASSDQLTSGRVYEQYF. The CDR3 DNA reads as TGTGCCAGCAGCGATCAACTAACTAGCGGGAGGGTTTACGAGCAGTACTTC. Full variable domain (remainder filled in from reference TRBV7-9 and TRBJ2-7): DTGVSQNPRHKITKRGQNVTFRCDPISEHNRLYWYRQTLGQGPEFLTYFQNEAQLEKSRLLSDRFSAERPKGSFSTLEIQRTEQGDSAMYLCASSDQLTSGRVYEQYFGPGTRLTVT.

The chain has TRBV4-2 and TRBJ2-3; the match to TRBD2 covers 13 bases. The CDR3 loop spans 17 amino acids. The junction had 4 bases not matched to a gene; V was cut back by 1 base and J by 3 bases. Germline loops: CDR1 LGHNA, CDR2 YNFKEQ. CDR3 coding DNA: TGTGCCAGCAGCCAAGGGACTAGCGGGAGTTCTACAGATACGCAGTATTTT. This codes for CASSQGTSGSSTDTQYF.

The V gene is TRBV7-8, the J gene TRBJ2-7; D is possibly TRBD1 (6 bases). Germline CDR1 and CDR2: SGHVS and FQNEAQ. V shed 2 bases and J shed 3 bases, with 11 bases lying between them. The CDR3 is 14 amino acids. CDR3 protein: CASSLTGPSYEQYF. In nucleotides, the CDR3 is TGTGCCAGCAGCTTAACAGGGCCAAGCTACGAGCAGTACTTC.

V is TRBV7-2 and J is TRBJ2-1, with TRBD1 as a possible D gene (6 bases). Germline V gene lookup returns CDR1 SGHTA and CDR2 FQGNSA. The CDR3 is 14 amino acids. V lost 5 bases, J lost 8 bases, and 16 bases lay in between. As DNA, the CDR3 is TGTGCCAGCAGCAGAGGGACAACCCCCCATGAGCAGTTCTTC. It yields the protein CASSRGTTPHEQFF. The complete variable domain, with remaining parts taken from reference TRBV7-2 and TRBJ2-1, reads GAGVSQSPSNKVTEKGKDVELRCDPISGHTALYWYRQSLGQGLEFLIYFQGNSAPDKSGLPSDRFSAERTGGSVSTLTIQRTQQEDSAVYLCASSRGTTPHEQFFGPGTRLTVL.

For this clone: Other DNA sequences of this sample code for an identical CDR3. V and J are TRBV6-5 and TRBJ2-1; 9 nucleotides line up with TRBD2. V was clipped by 2 bases and J by 5 bases; unmatched bases: 4. The CDR3 has 15 amino acids. Germline V lookup: CDR1 MNHEY, CDR2 SVGAGI. The CDR3 sequence: CASSYGLAGNNEQFF. The CDR3 coding sequence is TGTGCCAGCAGTTACGGGCTAGCGGGAAACAATGAGCAGTTCTTC.

This clone was picked up one time. The rearrangement joins TRBV11-1 to TRBJ2-3; possibly TRBD1 for D (5 bases). Germline V CDR1 and CDR2: SGHAT, FQDESV (reference sequence). CDR3 length equals 17 residues. As DNA, the CDR3 is TGTGCAAGCCAGGGCTACTCCCGCGAGACAAGGACAGATACGCAGTATTTT. It yields the protein CASQGYSRETRTDTQYF.

As DNA, the CDR3 is TGTGCCAGCAGGTCCCGGGACAGGGTAAAAGAGACCCAGTACTTC. Its translation: CASRSRDRVKETQYF. The chain links TRBV6-5 to TRBJ2-5, with 9 bases identical to TRBD1. Per germline, CDR1 MNHEY and CDR2 SVGAGI. V lost 6 bases to trimming and J lost 3 bases; unmatched junction nucleotides: 8. The length of the CDR3 is 15 residues.

The V gene is TRBV7-2, the J gene TRBJ1-4; D call uncertain. This CDR3 has 16 residues. The germline CDR1 and CDR2 sequences are SGHTA and FQGNSA. The V end was cut by 4 bases, the J end by 0 bases, with 12 bases between. The CDR3 loop is CASSSLGRATNEKLFF. The DNA for the CDR3 is TGTGCCAGCAGCTCACTAGGCCGAGCAACTAATGAAAAACTGTTTTTT.

Notes on this clone: The same CDR3 can be traced to other DNA sequences in this sample. The chain combines TRBV30 with TRBJ2-3; D not resolved. V was pared by 1 base and J by 2 bases, with 1 base between. The CDR3 runs 11 residues. CDR1 is GTSNPN and CDR2 is SVGIG in the germline V gene (reference sequence). The CDR3 loop is CAWSATDTQYF. CDR3 bases: TGTGCCTGGAGTGCCACAGATACGCAGTATTTT. Together with reference TRBV30 and TRBJ2-3, the CDR3 gives the full variable domain: SQTIHQWPATLVQPVGSPLSLECTVEGTSNPNLYWYRQAAGRGLQLLFYSVGIGQISSEVPQNLSASRPQDRQFILSSKKLLLSDSGFYLCAWSATDTQYFGPGTRLTVL.

Details on this clone: The sample contains more than one DNA sequence encoding this CDR3. This rearrangement joins TRBV28 to TRBJ1-1; D call uncertain. V shed 6 bases and J shed 1 base, with 9 bases lying between them. The CDR3 runs to 13 residues. CDR1 is MDHEN and CDR2 is SYDVKM in the germline V gene. Here the CDR3 reads CASRRTGNTEAFF. CDR3 nucleotides: TGTGCCAGCAGAAGGACCGGGAACACTGAAGCTTTCTTT.

J is TRBJ2-3 and V is TRBV19; 8 bases are a match to TRBD1. The V segment lost 7 bases and the J segment 2 bases; nucleotides outside the gene matches: 8. This CDR3 comprises 15 residues. Germline V gives CDR1 LNHDA, CDR2 SQIVND (reference sequence). In DNA, the CDR3 is TGTGCCAGTACGGCAGGGGGCCCGATCACAGATACGCAGTATTTT. This codes for CASTAGGPITDTQYF.

The rearrangement links TRBV27 to TRBJ1-3; TRBD1 agrees at 8 bases. The trim removed 5 bases at V and 2 bases at J, leaving 8 bases unmatched. The length of the CDR3 is 16 residues. Germline-derived CDR1 and CDR2 are MNHEY and SMNVEV (reference sequence). Here the CDR3 DNA reads TGTGCCAGCAGTGAATATGGCAGGGGGCCTGGAAACACCATATATTTT. It codes for CASSEYGRGPGNTIYF.

The chain links TRBV10-1 to TRBJ2-1; D remains ambiguous. The CDR3 contains 16 residues. CDR1 is WNHNN, CDR2 SYGVQD, per germline (reference sequence). V was trimmed by 8 bases and J by 3 bases, leaving 20 bases between them. The CDR3 loop is CASLGRMAEIYNEQFF. The CDR3 DNA sequence: TGCGCCAGCCTTGGAAGAATGGCGGAGATCTACAATGAGCAGTTCTTC.

The chain couples TRBV6-6 to TRBJ1-5, with 9 bases matching TRBD1. The CDR3 runs to 15 residues. Germline V gene data show CDR1 as MNHNY and CDR2 as SVGAGI (reference sequence). Germline trimming cut 6 bases from V and 1 base from J; bases unmatched to any gene: 4. The CDR3 protein is CASSNRGPSNQPQHF. In DNA form, the CDR3 reads TGTGCCAGCAGCAACAGGGGGCCGAGCAATCAGCCCCAGCATTTT.

Concerning this clone itself: Because it lacks the conserved phenylalanine or tryptophan at the end, this CDR3 is likely a read error. The chain combines TRBV5-1 with TRBJ2-7; the D is unclear. Germline V gene sequence: CDR1 SGHRS, CDR2 YFSETQ. The germline V and J ends were trimmed by 4 bases and 0 bases, with 11 bases remaining between them. The CDR3 is 14 residues long. The CDR3 DNA reads as TGCGCCAGCAGCCCAAAAGGACCCTCCTACGAGCAGTACCTC. Translating gives CASSPKGPSYEQYL.

V gene TRBV28 combines with J gene TRBJ2-3, with TRBD1 matching over 11 bases. Germline V gives CDR1 MDHEN, CDR2 SYDVKM. The CDR3 runs to 16 residues. The V segment lost 7 bases and the J segment 4 bases; nucleotides outside the gene matches: 10. CDR3 nucleotide sequence: TGTGCCAGCACCCTCCTCCCGGGACAGGGGGCAGATACGCAGTATTTT. Its protein product is CASTLLPGQGADTQYF.

The V and J genes are TRBV4-1 and TRBJ2-5, with a possible D match to TRBD2 (6 bases). The CDR3 consists of 15 residues. Trimming removed 0 bases from V and 0 bases from J, with 8 bases in between. Germline V gene sequence: CDR1 MGHRA, CDR2 YSYEKL. The CDR3 here is CASSQDWGDQETQYF. CDR3 in DNA: TGCGCCAGCAGCCAAGATTGGGGGGACCAAGAGACCCAGTACTTC.

The gene calls are TRBV5-4 and TRBJ2-7; no clear D gene. V gave up 0 bases and J gave up 6 bases, with 10 bases separating them. The CDR3 consists of 13 residues. From germline, CDR1 is SGHNT and CDR2 YYREEE (reference sequence). In nucleotides, the CDR3 is TGTGCCAGCAGCTTGGAAGTACCGGGCGAGCAGTACTTC. Translated, it gives CASSLEVPGEQYF. Variable domain in full (rest from reference TRBV5-4 and TRBJ2-7): ETGVTQSPTHLIKTRGQQVTLRCSSQSGHNTVSWYQQALGQGPQFIFQYYREEENGRGNFPPRFSGLQFPNYSSELNVNALELDDSALYLCASSLEVPGEQYFGPGTRLTVT.

The rearrangement joins TRBV25-1 to TRBJ1-5, with D perhaps matching TRBD1 (6 bases). The length of the CDR3 is 13 residues. CDR1 and CDR2 (germline): MGHDK, SYGVNS. V shed 3 bases and J shed 9 bases, with 12 bases lying between them. In DNA form, the CDR3 reads TGTGCCAGCAGTGAGGACAGTCGCACGCCCCAGCATTTT. The encoded protein is CASSEDSRTPQHF.